This T cell receptor (beta chain) is drawn from a study of T cells after yellow fever vaccination. Germline V CDR1 and CDR2: SQVTM, ANQGSEA. This CDR3 spans 12 amino acids. After removal of 6 bases from V and 3 bases from J, the junction contained 4 bases not matched to a gene. TCRdb re-analysed the 5' RACE reads in MiXCR, keeping a single row per CDR3 protein. The table has 100,000 to 150,000 distinct CDR3 sequences, roughly 9% seen once; the top ten hold about two fifths. The TCR comes from a young man who received the YFV17D yellow fever vaccine. This rearrangement joins TRBV29-1 to TRBJ1-2, with TRBD1 identical over 7 bases. Sample: CD8+ T cells sorted from PBMCs, taken on the day of the yellow fever booster vaccination. The CDR3: CSVEDRYYGYTF. The DNA of the CDR3 is TGCAGCGTAGAGGACAGGTACTATGGCTACACCTTC.